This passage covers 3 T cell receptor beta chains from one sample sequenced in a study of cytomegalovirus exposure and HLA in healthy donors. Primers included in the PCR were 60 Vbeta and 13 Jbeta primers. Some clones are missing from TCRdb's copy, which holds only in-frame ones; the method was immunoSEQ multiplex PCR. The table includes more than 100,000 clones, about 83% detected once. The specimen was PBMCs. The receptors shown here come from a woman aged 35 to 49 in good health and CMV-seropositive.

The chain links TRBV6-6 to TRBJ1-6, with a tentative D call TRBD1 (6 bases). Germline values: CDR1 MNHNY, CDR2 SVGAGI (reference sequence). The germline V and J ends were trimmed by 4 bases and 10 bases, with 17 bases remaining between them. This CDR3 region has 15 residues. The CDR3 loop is CASSCVRDTGSPLHF. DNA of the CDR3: TGTGCCAGCAGTTGCGTCCGGGACACTGGGTCACCCCTCCACTTT.

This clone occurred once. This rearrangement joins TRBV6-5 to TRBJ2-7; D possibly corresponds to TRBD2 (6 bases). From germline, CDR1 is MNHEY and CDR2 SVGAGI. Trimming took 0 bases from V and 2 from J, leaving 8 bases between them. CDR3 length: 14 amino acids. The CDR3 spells CASSYSGSPYEQYF. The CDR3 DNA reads TGTGCCAGCAGTTACTCCGGGAGTCCCTACGAGCAGTACTTC.

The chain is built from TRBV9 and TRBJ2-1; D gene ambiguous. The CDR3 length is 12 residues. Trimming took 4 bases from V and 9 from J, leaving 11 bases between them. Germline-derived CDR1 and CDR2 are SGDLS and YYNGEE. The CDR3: CASSPHSGEQFF. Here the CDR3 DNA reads TGTGCCAGCAGCCCCCACTCGGGTGAGCAGTTCTTC.